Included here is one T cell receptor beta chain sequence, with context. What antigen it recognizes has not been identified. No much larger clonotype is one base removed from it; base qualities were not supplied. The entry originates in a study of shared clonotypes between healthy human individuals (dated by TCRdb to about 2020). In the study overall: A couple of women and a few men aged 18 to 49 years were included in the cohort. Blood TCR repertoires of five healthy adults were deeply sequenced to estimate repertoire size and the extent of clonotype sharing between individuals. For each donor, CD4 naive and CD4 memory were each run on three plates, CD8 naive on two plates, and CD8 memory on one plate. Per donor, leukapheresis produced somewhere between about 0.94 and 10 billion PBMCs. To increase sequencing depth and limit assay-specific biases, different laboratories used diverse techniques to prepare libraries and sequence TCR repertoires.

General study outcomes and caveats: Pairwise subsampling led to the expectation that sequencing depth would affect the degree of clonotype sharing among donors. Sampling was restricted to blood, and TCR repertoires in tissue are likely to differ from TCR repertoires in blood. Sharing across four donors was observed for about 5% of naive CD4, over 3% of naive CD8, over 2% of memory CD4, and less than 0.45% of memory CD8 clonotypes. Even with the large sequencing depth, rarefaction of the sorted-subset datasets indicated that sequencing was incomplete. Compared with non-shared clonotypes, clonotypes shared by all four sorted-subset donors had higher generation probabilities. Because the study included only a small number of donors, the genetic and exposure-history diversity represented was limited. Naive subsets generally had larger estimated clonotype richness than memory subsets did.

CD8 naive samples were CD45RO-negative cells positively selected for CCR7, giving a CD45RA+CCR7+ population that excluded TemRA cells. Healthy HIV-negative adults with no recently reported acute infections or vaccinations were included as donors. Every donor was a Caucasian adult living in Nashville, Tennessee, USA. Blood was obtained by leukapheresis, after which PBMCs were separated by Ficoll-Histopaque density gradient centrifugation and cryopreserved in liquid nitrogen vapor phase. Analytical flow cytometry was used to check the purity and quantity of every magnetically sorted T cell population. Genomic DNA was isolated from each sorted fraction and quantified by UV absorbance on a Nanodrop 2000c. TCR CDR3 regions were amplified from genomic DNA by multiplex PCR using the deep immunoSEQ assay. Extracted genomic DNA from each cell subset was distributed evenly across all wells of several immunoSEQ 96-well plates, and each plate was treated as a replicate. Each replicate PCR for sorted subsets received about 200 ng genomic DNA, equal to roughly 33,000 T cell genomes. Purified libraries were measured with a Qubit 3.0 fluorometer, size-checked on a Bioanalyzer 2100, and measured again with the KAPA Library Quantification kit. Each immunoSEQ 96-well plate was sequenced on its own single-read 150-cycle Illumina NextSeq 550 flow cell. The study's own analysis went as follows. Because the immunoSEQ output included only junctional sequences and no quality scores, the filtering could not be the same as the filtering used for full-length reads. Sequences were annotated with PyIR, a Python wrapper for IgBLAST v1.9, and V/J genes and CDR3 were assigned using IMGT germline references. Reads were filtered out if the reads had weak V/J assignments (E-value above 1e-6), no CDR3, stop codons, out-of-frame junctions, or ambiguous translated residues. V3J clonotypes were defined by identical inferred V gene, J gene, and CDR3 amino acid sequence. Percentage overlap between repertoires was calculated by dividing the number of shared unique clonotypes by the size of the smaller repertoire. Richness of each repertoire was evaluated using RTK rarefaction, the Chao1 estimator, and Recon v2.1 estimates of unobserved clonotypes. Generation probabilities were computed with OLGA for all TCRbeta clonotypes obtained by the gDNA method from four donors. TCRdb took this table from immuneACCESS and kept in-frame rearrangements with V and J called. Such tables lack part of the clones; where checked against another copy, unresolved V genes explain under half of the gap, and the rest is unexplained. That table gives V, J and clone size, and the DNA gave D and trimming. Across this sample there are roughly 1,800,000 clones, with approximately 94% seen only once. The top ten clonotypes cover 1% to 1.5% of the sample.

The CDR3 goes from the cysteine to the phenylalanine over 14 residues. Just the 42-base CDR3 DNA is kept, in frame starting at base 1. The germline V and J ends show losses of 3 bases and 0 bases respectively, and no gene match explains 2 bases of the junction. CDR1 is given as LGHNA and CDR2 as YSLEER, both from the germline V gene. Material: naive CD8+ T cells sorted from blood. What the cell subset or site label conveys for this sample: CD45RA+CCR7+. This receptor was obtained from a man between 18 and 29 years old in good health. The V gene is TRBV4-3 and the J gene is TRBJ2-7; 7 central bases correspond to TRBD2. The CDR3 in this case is CASSQRTSSYEQYF. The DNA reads TGCGCCAGCAGCCAGCGGACTAGCTCCTACGAGCAGTACTTC.